This is a list of T cell receptor beta chains from one sample in a study of cytomegalovirus exposure and HLA in healthy donors. Profiling relied on immunoSEQ multiplex PCR, and the TCRdb table lists in-frame clones only, not all of them. Seen here are over 150,000 clones, about 90% observed once, and the top ten hold over 9%. The specimen was PBMCs. All receptors come from a woman between 18 and 29 years old in good health and CMV-seropositive. CDR3s include the opening cysteine and the closing phenylalanine or tryptophan.

TRBJ1-3	TRBV18	CASSPGQGASGNTIYF
TRBJ2-3	TRBV28	CASSLEGAINTDTQYF
TRBJ2-1	TRBV12-5	CASGEGSYNEQFF
TRBJ2-1	TRBV5-4	CASSPRGGTYEQFF
TRBJ2-7	TRBV10-3	CAITGGATYEQYF
TRBJ2-1	TRBV7-2	CASSLWSGRADGEQFF
TRBJ1-1	TRBV12-5	CASGLRAEAFF
TRBJ2-7	TRBV4-2	CASSPTYEQYF
TRBJ2-7	TRBV25-1	CASTRDSDYEQYF
TRBJ2-7	TRBV4-2	CASSQDRSGTGAYYEQYF
TRBJ2-1	TRBV19	CASSTLGLADHNEQFF
TRBJ2-1	TRBV9	CASSALSGLGVYNEQFF
TRBJ2-7	TRBV29-1	CSVLLRQGSLFGEYF
TRBJ2-2	TRBV4-3	CASSQVQGSRAGTGELFF
TRBJ2-7	TRBV7-7	CASSLGQGAIEQYF
TRBJ1-1	TRBV10-2	CASSREGYTEAFF
TRBJ2-5	TRBV5-1	CASSPGGGRETQYF
TRBJ1-5	TRBV30	CAWSPGQGFQPQHF
TRBJ2-5	TRBV13	CASSPRRGRDQETQYF
TRBJ2-7	TRBV6-1	CASSEGAKAGEQYF
TRBJ2-2	TRBV7-3	CASSSTGTENTGELFF
TRBJ2-1	TRBV29-1	CSAVERVSNEQFF
TRBJ1-1	TRBV2	CASRRDGRGAFF
TRBJ1-1	TRBV7-9	CASSLATGGHTEAFF
TRBJ2-7	TRBV6-6	CASSYSPSGSYEQYF
TRBJ1-4	TRBV27	CASSVRDRGYEKLFF
TRBJ2-7	TRBV4-3	CASSQDYIAAGSSEQYF
TRBJ2-7	TRBV15	CATSRGQGRSYEQYF
TRBJ2-2	TRBV9	CASSVGSWVATGELFF
TRBJ2-2	TRBV29-1	CSVGPGLMNTGELFF
TRBJ2-1	TRBV19	CASSRPTGTYNEQFF
TRBJ2-6	TRBV19	CASSMGQGSGANVLTF
TRBJ2-7	TRBV27	CASSLFRGTYEQYF
TRBJ2-3	TRBV5-4	CASSLPAGGSTDTQYF
TRBJ2-1	TRBV18	CASSPKLAGANEQFF
TRBJ2-7	TRBV29-1	CSGSISGVSGEQYF
TRBJ1-3	TRBV11-2	CASSFMGRAAGNTIYF
TRBJ2-3	TRBV2	CASRKSGSTDTQYF
TRBJ2-2	TRBV5-1	CASSFGQRGTGELFF
TRBJ2-3	TRBV7-8	CASSLPRGRGNTDTQYF